This paragraph reports one TCR beta chain. Other DNA sequences in the sample encode the same CDR3. Original methodology: ImmunoSEQ junction-only sequences lacked quality scores, so their filtering differed. TCRdb's table, derived via immunoSEQ multiplex PCR, lists solely in-frame clones and lacks some. Clonal size and the V and J genes are those of that table, whereas D and trimming came from the DNA. The table has approximately 2.4 million clones, nearly 97% seen once; the top ten hold roughly 0.13%. This entry is derived from a study of shared clonotypes between healthy human individuals. The CDR3 runs to 14 residues. The germline CDR1 and CDR2 sequences are SGHRS and YFSETQ. With 6 bases removed from V and 0 bases from J, the gap between germline ends came to 9 bases.

The chain carries TRBV5-1 and TRBJ2-2; no reliable D call. Sample: naive CD4+ T cells sorted from blood. Noted subset: CD45RA+ positively selected. This clonotype was sampled from a man aged 18 to 30 in good health. CDR3 residues: CASTGSANTGELFF. The CDR3 bases are TGCGCCAGCACTGGGTCTGCGAACACCGGGGAGCTGTTTTTT. The full variable domain, completed using reference TRBV5-1 and TRBJ2-2, is KAGVTQTPRYLIKTRGQQVTLSCSPISGHRSVSWYQQTPGQGLQFLFEYFSETQRNKGNFPGRFSGRQFSNSRSEMNVSTLELGDSALYLCASTGSANTGELFFGEGSRLTVL.